This TCR beta chain was retrieved from a study of T-cell memory formation after mild COVID-19 (TCRdb year 2021). About the investigation overall: Most TCR sequence clusters were specific to one of the two donors. The cohort comprised two young, previously healthy adult volunteers, one female and one male. In a couple of donors, T-cell clones that expanded and contracted after mild COVID-19 were tracked by sequencing TCRalpha and TCRbeta repertoires over time. Findings and caveats that apply to the study as a whole: The study covered only a couple of mild cases, and larger cohorts including severe cases with pre-infection samples were considered necessary. Contracting CD4+ clones appeared mostly in the CM and EM memory subsets, whereas CD8+ clones were enriched in EMRA. Some responding clones were detected in pre-infection memory, suggesting pre-existing cross-reactive memory T cells joined the SARS-CoV-2 response. Clones contracting from day 15 to 85 had balanced CD4/CD8 phenotypes, while a second wave expanding from day 15 to 37 was biased towards CD4+. The second-wave clones that peaked on day 37 were not confirmed to be SARS-CoV-2 specific.

Sequencer: Illumina NovaSeq 6000. TCRalpha and TCRbeta cDNA libraries were built by 5'RACE with constant-segment primers, adding sample barcodes and unique molecular identifiers. Trizol reagent was used to extract RNA from every sample. Library amplification was performed in two PCR steps, and a second sample barcode and Illumina TruSeq adapters were introduced in the second step. The libraries were sequenced on an Illumina NovaSeq using 2 x 150 bp paired-end reads. The original pipeline was this. The reads were demultiplexed and collapsed into UMI-guided consensus sequences using migec v1.2.7. Using mixcr v2.1.11, UMI consensuses were aligned to TRA and TRB V and J templates and then assembled into clonotypes. A clonotype was counted as expanded or contracted only when both edgeR and NoisET called the clonotype significant, with the noise models trained on biological replicates. For edgeR calls, the thresholds were a false discovery rate-adjusted p below 0.01 and a log2 fold-change of 1. As an exploratory analysis of dynamics, PCA with hierarchical clustering was applied to max-normalized trajectories of the 1000 most abundant clonotypes. Separately sequenced CD4+ and CD8+ repertoires were used to assign the CD4 or CD8 phenotype of responding clones. The raw public data were reprocessed by TCRdb itself: fastp quality trimming at Q25, MiXCR clonotype calling, in-frame beta chains only. Duplicate CDR3 protein sequences are folded into a single record with the most common DNA and genes. The V and J calls and clone size are TCRdb's, not the authors'. This sample holds around 390,000 distinct CDR3 sequences; about 15% were observed only once. Roughly 21% of the sample goes to the ten largest clones.

This clonotype was observed once. Its antigen is still unknown. The record has no base qualities; no much larger clone is one base away. Support from one read is weak. Cut back by 1 base and 5 bases, the V and J ends lie 8 bases apart. The CDR3, from cysteine to phenylalanine, totals 13 residues. Only CDR3 DNA remains: 39 bases, in frame from the first base. CDR1 and CDR2 are drawn from the germline V gene (reference sequence): LNHNV, YYDKDF. PBMCs were isolated by Ficoll-Paque density gradient centrifugation. The chain couples TRBV15 to TRBJ2-5, with the identity of the D gene unclear. The receptor was derived from a man younger than 35 who had mild COVID-19 (a few samples of this study predate the infection). The sample titles of this study are shuffled in the database, so cell type and time point are left out; the donor was told from shared clones. Sample: PBMCs or a T cell subset sorted from them (not recorded which). The sequence in DNA is TGTGCCACCAGCAGAGTGGATTCGGAGACCCAGTACTTC. It translates to CATSRVDSETQYF.